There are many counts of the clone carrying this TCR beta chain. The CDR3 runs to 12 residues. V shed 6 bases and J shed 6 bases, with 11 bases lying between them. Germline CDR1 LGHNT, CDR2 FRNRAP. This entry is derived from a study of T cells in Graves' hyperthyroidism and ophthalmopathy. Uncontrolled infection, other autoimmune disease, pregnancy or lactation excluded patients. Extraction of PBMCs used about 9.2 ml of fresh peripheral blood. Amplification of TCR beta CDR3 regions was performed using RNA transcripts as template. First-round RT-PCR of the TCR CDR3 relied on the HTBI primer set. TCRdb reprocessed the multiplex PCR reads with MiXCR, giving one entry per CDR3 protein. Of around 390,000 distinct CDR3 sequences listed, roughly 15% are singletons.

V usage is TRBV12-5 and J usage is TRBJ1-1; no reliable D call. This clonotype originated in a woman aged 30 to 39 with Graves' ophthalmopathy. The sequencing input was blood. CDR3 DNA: TGTGCTAGTGGCCGAGCCGGAGCTGAAGCTTTCTTT. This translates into CASGRAGAEAFF. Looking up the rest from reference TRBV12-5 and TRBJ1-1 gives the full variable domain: DARVTQTPRHKVTEMGQEVTMRCQPILGHNTVFWYRQTMMQGLELLAYFRNRAPLDDSGMPKDRFSAEMPDATLATLKIQPSEPRDSAVYFCASGRAGAEAFFGQGTRLTVV.